The 21 T cell receptor beta chains in this list originate from one sample, sequenced in a study of cytomegalovirus exposure and HLA in healthy donors. Primers included in the PCR were 60 Vbeta and 13 Jbeta primers. Profiling relied on immunoSEQ multiplex PCR, and the TCRdb table lists in-frame clones only, not all of them. Among around 170,000 clones, around 78% were seen once, and the ten largest hold roughly 1.6%. The specimen was PBMCs. The receptors were gathered from a young man in good health and CMV-seronegative.

There are a few counts of this clone. This chain links TRBV27 with TRBJ2-7; 7 bases line up with TRBD2. CDR3 length equals 15 residues. Unmatched junction bases numbered 6, after V lost 3 bases and J lost 1 base. The germline CDR1 and CDR2 sequences are MNHEY and SMNVEV (reference sequence). DNA for the CDR3: TGTGCCAGCAGTTTTGGTCTAGCGGATTCCTACGAGCAGTACTTC. Protein product: CASSFGLADSYEQYF.

The V call is TRBV2, the J call TRBJ2-7; 9 bases are shared with TRBD1. The germline CDR1 and CDR2 sequences are SNHLY and FYNNEI. V lost 6 bases to trimming and J lost 1 base; unmatched junction nucleotides: 4. The CDR3 sequence is 14 residues long. In DNA, the CDR3 is TGTGCCAGCAGCTCCGGGACAGGGTCCTACGAGCAGTACTTC. It codes for CASSSGTGSYEQYF.

The V gene is TRBV30, the J gene TRBJ1-1, with 8 positions matching TRBD1. This CDR3 is built from 12 residues. V was clipped by 5 bases and J by 1 base; unmatched bases: 0. CDR1 is GTSNPN and CDR2 is SVGIG in the germline V gene (reference sequence). The CDR3 DNA follows: TGTGCCTGGGGGACAGGGAACACTGAAGCTTTCTTT. The encoded protein is CAWGTGNTEAFF.

The J gene is TRBJ1-1, the V gene TRBV27; D perhaps matches TRBD1 (6 bases). CDR1 and CDR2 from the germline V gene are MNHEY and SMNVEV (reference sequence). The CDR3 has 13 residues. The ends were cut back, 5 bases at V and 4 bases at J, with 11 bases in the middle. This chain's CDR3 is CASSLQGRTEAFF. Here the CDR3 DNA reads TGTGCCAGCAGTCTCCAGGGGCGCACTGAAGCTTTCTTT.

The chain couples TRBV5-1 to TRBJ2-7; 8 bases align to TRBD1. The V segment lost 4 bases and the J segment 5 bases; nucleotides outside the gene matches: 2. Germline CDR1 reads SGHRS; CDR2 reads YFSETQ. This CDR3 has 12 residues. The CDR3 region has the DNA TGCGCCAGCAGCGAGGACAGGGACGAGCAGTACTTC. This translates into CASSEDRDEQYF.

The chain joins TRBV9 to TRBJ1-3; D remains ambiguous. The V gene's germline CDR1 is SGDLS and CDR2 YYNGEE. The length of the CDR3 is 14 residues. Trimming removed 7 bases from V and 5 bases from J, with 16 bases in between. The chain's CDR3 is CASAPETTRNTIYF. CDR3 bases: TGTGCCAGCGCCCCCGAGACCACTAGAAACACCATATATTTT.

V gene TRBV6-5 combines with J gene TRBJ1-1; D possibly corresponds to TRBD1 (6 bases). Germline lookup yields CDR1 MNHEY and CDR2 SVGAGI. The V end lost 0 bases, the J end lost 7 bases, and 9 bases lay between the germline ends. The CDR3 runs 13 residues. For the CDR3, the DNA is TGTGCCAGCAGTTACTCTCAGGGGAGTGAAGCTTTCTTT. It translates to CASSYSQGSEAFF.

The rearrangement links TRBV10-2 to TRBJ1-3; D unclear. Deletions cut 2 bases from V and 4 bases from J, with 3 bases between. This CDR3 has 12 amino acids. The germline V gene has CDR1 WSHSY and CDR2 SAAADI. The CDR3 bases are TGCGCCAGCAGTGAGCTGGGAAACACCATATATTTT. As protein: CASSELGNTIYF.

The rearrangement joins TRBV5-5 to TRBJ2-1, with 9 bases fitting TRBD2. This CDR3 comprises 16 residues. Trimming cost V 0 bases and J 5 bases; bases outside gene matches: 6. Germline-derived CDR1 and CDR2 are SGHKS and YYEKEE (reference sequence). CDR3 DNA sequence: TGTGCCAGCAGCTTGGTGGGCGGGGGGGCCCACAATGAGCAGTTCTTC. Its translation: CASSLVGGGAHNEQFF. Full variable domain (missing parts from reference TRBV5-5 and TRBJ2-1): DAGVTQSPTHLIKTRGQQVTLRCSPISGHKSVSWYQQVLGQGPQFIFQYYEKEERGRGNFPDRFSARQFPNYSSELNVNALLLGDSALYLCASSLVGGGAHNEQFFGPGTRLTVL.

The chain recombines TRBV28 with TRBJ2-3, with a weak D call TRBD1 (6 bases). Between the trimmed V and J ends, which lost 8 bases and 5 bases, there was a span of 14 bases. The V gene's germline CDR1 is MDHEN and CDR2 SYDVKM. There are 13 residues in the CDR3. The CDR3 loop reads CASGPQQGDTQYF. The CDR3 DNA sequence: TGTGCCAGCGGTCCTCAACAGGGAGATACGCAGTATTTT.

The chain joins TRBV21-1 to TRBJ1-1; whether TRBD1, the table's D call, matches the DNA was not checked. TRBV21-1 represents a pseudogene. This CDR3 is built from 13 residues. CDR3 in amino acids: CASTPSGDTEAFF. DNA for the CDR3: TGTGCCAGCACCCCCTCAGGGGATACTGAAGCTTTCTTT.

This chain joins TRBV7-2 and TRBJ2-7, with 10 bases aligning to TRBD2. Trimming cost V 1 base and J 9 bases; bases outside gene matches: 9. The germline gives CDR1 SGHTA, CDR2 FQGNSA. CDR3 length equals 15 residues. The chain's CDR3 is CASSLDPAGGPRQYF. In DNA form, the CDR3 reads TGTGCCAGCAGCTTAGACCCAGCGGGGGGGCCTCGGCAGTACTTC.

The chain employs TRBV28 and TRBJ2-7; 7 positions agree with TRBD1. CDR1 is MDHEN, CDR2 SYDVKM, per germline. The CDR3 totals 15 residues. J lost 4 bases, V lost 6 bases, and 12 bases had no gene match. The CDR3 loop is CASRPTGKGLYEQYF. CDR3 nucleotide sequence: TGTGCCAGCAGACCGACAGGGAAGGGTCTGTACGAGCAGTACTTC.

CDR3 coding DNA: TGCAGCGTTGAAGATCGGAGCTCCTACAATGAGCAGTTCTTC. Its protein is CSVEDRSSYNEQFF. This chain links TRBV29-1 with TRBJ2-1; D is unresolved. Germline V CDR1 and CDR2: SQVTM, ANQGSEA. Trimming took 0 bases from V and 0 from J, leaving 6 bases between them. The CDR3 is 14 residues long.

The chain has TRBV18 and TRBJ2-5, with a possible D match to TRBD1 (6 bases). Gene TRBJ2-7 matches the end of the DNA better, so the J call may be wrong. Germline CDR1 reads KGHSH; CDR2 reads LQKENI. The CDR3 has 13 amino acids. CDR3 loop: CASSSGQPYEQYF. The CDR3 DNA sequence: TGTGCCAGCTCGTCAGGACAGCCCTACGAGCAGTACTTC.

This clone has only a few counts. The J gene is TRBJ2-3, the V gene TRBV30; 9 bases fit TRBD1. CDR1 and CDR2 (germline): GTSNPN, SVGIG (reference sequence). The V and J ends lost 3 bases and 3 bases, in that order; junction bases with no gene match: 1. The CDR3 contains 13 residues. The chain's CDR3 is CAWRGTGTDTQYF. CDR3 nucleotides: TGTGCCTGGAGAGGGACAGGGACAGATACGCAGTATTTT. Full variable domain (remainder filled in from reference TRBV30 and TRBJ2-3): SQTIHQWPATLVQPVGSPLSLECTVEGTSNPNLYWYRQAAGRGLQLLFYSVGIGQISSEVPQNLSASRPQDRQFILSSKKLLLSDSGFYLCAWRGTGTDTQYFGPGTRLTVL.

The gene calls are TRBV9 and TRBJ2-3; 10 bases are shared with TRBD2. Germline CDR1 is SGDLS and CDR2 is YYNGEE. Losses at the gene ends were 3 bases for V and 4 bases for J; bases not matched to a gene: 5. The CDR3 is made up of 15 amino acids. CDR3: CASSEEGLAADTQYF. The CDR3 region has the DNA TGTGCCAGCAGCGAAGAAGGACTAGCGGCAGATACGCAGTATTTT.

The CDR3 here is CASSYSQGLGVGEQYF. In nucleotides, the CDR3 is TGTGCCAGCAGTTACTCCCAGGGTTTGGGTGTAGGCGAGCAGTACTTC. This rearrangement joins TRBV6-6 to TRBJ2-7; D possibly corresponds to TRBD1 (5 bases). The CDR3 has 16 residues. V was cut by 0 bases and J by 6 bases, with 18 bases left in between. Germline values: CDR1 MNHNY, CDR2 SVGAGI (reference sequence).

V is TRBV30 and J is TRBJ2-5; 9 bases map to TRBD2. Germline V CDR1 and CDR2: GTSNPN, SVGIG (reference sequence). V was pared by 0 bases and J by 1 base, with 3 bases of the junction left unmatched. The CDR3 is 15 residues long. CDR3 bases: TGTGCCTGGAGTGTAAGCGGGGGGTCCCAAGAGACCCAGTACTTC. Encoded protein: CAWSVSGGSQETQYF.

The rearrangement uses TRBV7-3 and TRBJ1-1; a weak D match, TRBD1 (6 bases). CDR1 and CDR2 (germline): SGHTA, FQGTGA. Trimming took 6 bases from V and 1 from J, leaving 9 bases between them. The CDR3 spans 13 residues. The CDR3 reads CASRRTANTEAFF. CDR3 nucleotides: TGTGCCAGCAGGCGGACAGCGAACACTGAAGCTTTCTTT.

This clone occurred once. The rearrangement links TRBV7-8 to TRBJ2-5; D is unclear. Germline values: CDR1 SGHVS, CDR2 FQNEAQ. CDR3 length: 13 amino acids. The V and J ends lost 2 bases and 2 bases respectively, with 6 bases between them. CDR3 loop: CASSLSRQETQYF. The CDR3 DNA follows: TGTGCCAGCAGCTTAAGCAGGCAAGAGACCCAGTACTTC.